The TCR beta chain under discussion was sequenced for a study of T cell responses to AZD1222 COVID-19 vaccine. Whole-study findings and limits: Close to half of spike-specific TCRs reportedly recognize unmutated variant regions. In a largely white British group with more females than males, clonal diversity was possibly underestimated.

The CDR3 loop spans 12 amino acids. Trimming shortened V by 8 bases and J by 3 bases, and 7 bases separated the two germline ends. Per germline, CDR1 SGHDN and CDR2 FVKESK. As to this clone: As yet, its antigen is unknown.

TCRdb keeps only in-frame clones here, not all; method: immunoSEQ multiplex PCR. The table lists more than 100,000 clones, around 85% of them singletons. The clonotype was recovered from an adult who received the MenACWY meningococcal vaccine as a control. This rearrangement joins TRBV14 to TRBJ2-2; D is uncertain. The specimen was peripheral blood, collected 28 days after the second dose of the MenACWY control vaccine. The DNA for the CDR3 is TGTGCCAGCGCTCTATACACCGGGGAGCTGTTTTTT. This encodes CASALYTGELFF. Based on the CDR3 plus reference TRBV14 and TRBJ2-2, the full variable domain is EAGVTQFPSHSVIEKGQTVTLRCDPISGHDNLYWYRRVMGKEIKFLLHFVKESKQDESGMPNNRFLAERTGGTYSTLKVQPAELEDSGVYFCASALYTGELFFGEGSRLTVL.